The 19 T cell receptor beta chains in this list originate from one sample, sequenced in a study of cytomegalovirus exposure and HLA in healthy donors. PCR employed 60 Vbeta and 13 Jbeta primers. This table comes from immunoSEQ multiplex PCR, and its TCRdb copy is limited to in-frame clones, with some not included. The table lists 90,000 to 150,000 clones, about four fifths of them singletons. Material for sequencing was PBMCs. All receptors derive from a woman in her forties in good health and CMV-seronegative.

This rearrangement joins TRBV7-9 to TRBJ2-1, with 8 bases identical to TRBD1. This CDR3 is 15 amino acids long. The V gene end was trimmed by 6 bases and the J gene end by 5 bases; junction bases not matched to a gene: 9. Germline values: CDR1 SEHNR, CDR2 FQNEAQ (reference sequence). Here the CDR3 DNA reads TGTGCCAGCAGTACCGGGACAGGTCCTCACAATGAGCAGTTCTTC. It is translated as CASSTGTGPHNEQFF.

The rearrangement uses TRBV6-5 and TRBJ2-1; TRBD1 might be the D (5 bases). V lost 4 bases to trimming and J lost 3 bases, with 7 bases between them. In germline, CDR1 is MNHEY, CDR2 SVGAGI. The CDR3 contains 13 residues. The CDR3: CASSSTVYNEQFF. DNA for the CDR3: TGTGCCAGCAGTTCGACAGTCTACAATGAGCAGTTCTTC.

The chain is built from TRBV11-2 and TRBJ2-2, with D hard to call. Trimming cost V 1 base and J 0 bases, with 9 bases left between them. The germline CDR1 and CDR2 sequences are SGHAT and FQNNGV. The CDR3 length is 16 residues. The CDR3 nucleotides read TGTGCCAGCAGCTTAGTAACATCCTCGAACACCGGGGAGCTGTTTTTT. Residues: CASSLVTSSNTGELFF.

This chain's CDR3 is CASSLGSSGLANTQYF. The DNA of the CDR3 is TGTGCCAGCAGCTTAGGTTCTAGCGGGCTGGCGAATACGCAGTATTTT. This chain links TRBV7-2 with TRBJ2-3; 8 bases are a match to TRBD2. Germline V gene sequence: CDR1 SGHTA, CDR2 FQGNSA. The CDR3 runs 16 residues. Trimming took 1 base from V and 7 from J; bases not matched to a gene: 10.

V gene TRBV18 combines with J gene TRBJ1-1, with a weak D call TRBD1 (5 bases). Germline V gives CDR1 KGHSH, CDR2 LQKENI. This CDR3 has 15 residues. The germline V and J ends were trimmed by 1 base and 0 bases, with 9 bases remaining between them. CDR3 in DNA: TGTGCCAGCTCACCACGGGGCGGCATGAACACTGAAGCTTTCTTT. This codes for CASSPRGGMNTEAFF.

The chain links TRBV18 to TRBJ1-1; 12 bases are a match to TRBD1. Germline V CDR1 and CDR2: KGHSH, LQKENI. This CDR3 spans 13 amino acids. Trimming took 4 bases from V and 11 from J; bases not matched to a gene: 5. CDR3: CASSLGQGAWAFF. CDR3 bases: TGTGCCAGCTCACTGGGACAGGGGGCTTGGGCTTTCTTT.

The rearrangement joins TRBV7-9 to TRBJ2-5; D gene uncertain. From germline, CDR1 is SEHNR and CDR2 FQNEAQ (reference sequence). Trimming stripped 1 base from V and 5 bases from J, with 14 bases between. This CDR3 is built from 15 residues. The CDR3 coding sequence is TGTGCCAGCAGCTTAGTCTCCATACCCGGGGAGACCCAGTACTTC. This encodes CASSLVSIPGETQYF.

The count of this clone is one. The chain couples TRBV9 to TRBJ2-7, with 9 bases identical to TRBD1. The J segment lost 4 bases and the V segment lost 4 bases, leaving 6 bases of the junction unmatched. There are 14 residues in the CDR3. Germline lookup yields CDR1 SGDLS and CDR2 YYNGEE. CDR3 loop: CASSPGTGRYEQYF. CDR3 in DNA: TGTGCCAGCAGCCCGGGGACAGGGCGATACGAGCAGTACTTC.

The chain combines TRBV7-6 with TRBJ1-1, with TRBD1 as a possible D gene (5 bases). This CDR3 has 13 residues. Trimming stripped 1 base from V and 8 bases from J, with 11 bases between. In germline, CDR1 is SGHVS, CDR2 FNYEAQ. The CDR3 coding sequence is TGTGCCAGCAGCTTAGAGCGGGACGGGGAAGCTTTCTTT. Protein sequence: CASSLERDGEAFF.

This clone was detected only once. The chain recombines TRBV5-1 with TRBJ1-1; no definite D call. V was cut by 3 bases and J by 4 bases, with 10 bases left in between. Germline CDR1 reads SGHRS; CDR2 reads YFSETQ. The CDR3 loop spans 13 amino acids. CDR3 DNA: TGCGCCAGCAGCTCAACCCGGGGCACTGAAGCTTTCTTT. As protein: CASSSTRGTEAFF.

The V and J genes are TRBV28 and TRBJ2-7, with D possibly TRBD1 on 5 matching bases. Trimming left V 5 bases short and J 2 bases short, with 13 bases between. The CDR3 covers 14 residues. Germline CDR1 and CDR2: MDHEN and SYDVKM. CDR3 sequence: CASSHDSSPYEQYF. CDR3 bases: TGTGCCAGCAGTCATGACAGCTCCCCCTACGAGCAGTACTTC.

The chain links TRBV28 to TRBJ2-3; a possible D gene is TRBD1 (7 bases). Germline V lookup: CDR1 MDHEN, CDR2 SYDVKM. The CDR3 loop spans 16 amino acids. V was clipped by 4 bases and J by 3 bases, with 17 bases between them. CDR3 DNA: TGTGCCAGCAGTTGGCCCAGGGGGGTACGGACAGATACGCAGTATTTT. This translates into CASSWPRGVRTDTQYF.

This clone was seen just once. The CDR3 protein is CASSTIRTQGGTEAFF. The CDR3 nucleotides are TGTGCCAGCAGCACGATAAGGACTCAGGGAGGAACTGAAGCTTTCTTT. This rearrangement joins TRBV5-6 to TRBJ1-1; perhaps TRBD1 as D (5 bases). The CDR3 loop spans 16 amino acids. Germline V lookup: CDR1 SGHDT, CDR2 YYEEEE. Trimming removed 4 bases at V and 5 bases at J, with 21 bases between.

In nucleotides, the CDR3 is TGCGCCACCCCTCAAGCTTTCTTT. It translates to CATPQAFF. The chain joins TRBV23-1 to TRBJ1-1; D not certain. TRBV23-1 has ORF status, its function being uncertain. The CDR3 has 8 residues. V lost 10 bases and J lost 9, with 6 bases in between.

This clone showed up just once. The chain links TRBV5-1 to TRBJ2-1, with D possibly being TRBD1 (5 bases). Trimming shortened V by 0 bases and J by 5 bases, and 9 bases separated the two germline ends. The CDR3 runs to 14 residues. Germline V lookup: CDR1 SGHRS, CDR2 YFSETQ. The DNA for the CDR3 is TGCGCCAGCAGCTTGGACGACAGCAACAATGAGCAGTTCTTC. It specifies CASSLDDSNNEQFF.

The table lists this clone with a few counts. V gene TRBV5-6 combines with J gene TRBJ1-2; D remains ambiguous. Germline-derived CDR1 and CDR2 are SGHDT and YYEEEE. This CDR3 comprises 12 residues. V lost 1 base and J lost 7, with 8 bases in between. CDR3 nucleotide sequence: TGTGCCAGCAGCTTGATGAGGTTTGGCTACACCTTC. Translation: CASSLMRFGYTF.

The rearrangement links TRBV6-5 to TRBJ1-3, with D possibly being TRBD1 (5 bases). CDR3 length: 14 amino acids. V was pared by 6 bases and J by 4 bases, with 13 bases between. The V gene's germline CDR1 is MNHEY and CDR2 SVGAGI. The CDR3 DNA follows: TGTGCCAGCAGCCGTAAGGGGCGAGGAAACACCATATATTTT. Translating it yields CASSRKGRGNTIYF.

The gene calls are TRBV25-1 and TRBJ2-7, with no clear D. V was clipped by 4 bases and J by 6 bases, with 7 bases between them. CDR3 length equals 11 residues. Germline V lookup: CDR1 MGHDK, CDR2 SYGVNS. The CDR3 protein is CASSAGREQYF. The CDR3 nucleotides read TGTGCCAGCAGTGCAGGTCGCGAGCAGTACTTC.

The CDR3 loop reads CASSIGGVNQPQHF. Written as DNA, the CDR3 is TGTGCCAGTAGTATAGGGGGCGTCAATCAGCCCCAGCATTTT. The chain is built from TRBV19 and TRBJ1-5, with a possible D match to TRBD1 (5 bases). The CDR3 totals 14 residues. Germline CDR1 is LNHDA and CDR2 is SQIVND (reference sequence). Trimming pared 1 base from V and 3 bases from J, leaving 7 bases between.